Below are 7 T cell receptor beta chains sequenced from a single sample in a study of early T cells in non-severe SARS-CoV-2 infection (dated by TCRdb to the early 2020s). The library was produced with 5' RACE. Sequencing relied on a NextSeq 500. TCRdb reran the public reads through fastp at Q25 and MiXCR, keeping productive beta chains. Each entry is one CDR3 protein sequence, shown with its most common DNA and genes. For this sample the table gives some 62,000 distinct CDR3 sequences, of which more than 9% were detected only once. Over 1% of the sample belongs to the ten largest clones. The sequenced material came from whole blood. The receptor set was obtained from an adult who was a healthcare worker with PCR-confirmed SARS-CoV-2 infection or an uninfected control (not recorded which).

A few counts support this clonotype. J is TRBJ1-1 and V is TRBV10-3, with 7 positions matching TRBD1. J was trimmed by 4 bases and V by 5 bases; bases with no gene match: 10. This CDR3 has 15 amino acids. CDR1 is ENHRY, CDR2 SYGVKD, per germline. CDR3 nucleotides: TGTGCCATCAGTCTCGGCGACAGGGATGGCACTGAAGCTTTCTTT. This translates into CAISLGDRDGTEAFF.

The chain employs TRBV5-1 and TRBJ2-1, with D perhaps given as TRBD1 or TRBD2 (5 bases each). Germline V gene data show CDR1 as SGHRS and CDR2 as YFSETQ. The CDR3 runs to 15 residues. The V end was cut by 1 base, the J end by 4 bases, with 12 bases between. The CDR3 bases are TGCGCCAGCAGCTTGTCTGGGACCGTTTACAATGAGCAGTTCTTC. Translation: CASSLSGTVYNEQFF. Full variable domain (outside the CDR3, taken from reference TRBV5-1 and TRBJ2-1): KAGVTQTPRYLIKTRGQQVTLSCSPISGHRSVSWYQQTPGQGLQFLFEYFSETQRNKGNFPGRFSGRQFSNSRSEMNVSTLELGDSALYLCASSLSGTVYNEQFFGPGTRLTVL.

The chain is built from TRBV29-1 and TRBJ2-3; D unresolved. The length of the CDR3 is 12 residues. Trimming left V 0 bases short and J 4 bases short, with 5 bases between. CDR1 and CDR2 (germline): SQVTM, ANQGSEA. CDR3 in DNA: TGCAGCGTTGAAGAGGGGTCAGATACGCAGTATTTT. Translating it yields CSVEEGSDTQYF.

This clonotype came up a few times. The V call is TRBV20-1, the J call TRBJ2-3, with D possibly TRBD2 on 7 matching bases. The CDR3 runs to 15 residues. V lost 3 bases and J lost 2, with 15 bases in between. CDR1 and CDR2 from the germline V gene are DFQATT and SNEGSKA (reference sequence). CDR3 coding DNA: TGCAGTGCTAGCAAGGGGGGGGGCCTCACAGATACGCAGTATTTT. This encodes CSASKGGGLTDTQYF.

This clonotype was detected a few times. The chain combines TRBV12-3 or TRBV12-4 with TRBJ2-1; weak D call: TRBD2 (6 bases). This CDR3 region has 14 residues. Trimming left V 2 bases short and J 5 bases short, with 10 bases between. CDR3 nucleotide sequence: TGTGCCAGCAGTTTACCGGGACTTAACAATGAGCAGTTCTTC. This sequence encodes CASSLPGLNNEQFF.

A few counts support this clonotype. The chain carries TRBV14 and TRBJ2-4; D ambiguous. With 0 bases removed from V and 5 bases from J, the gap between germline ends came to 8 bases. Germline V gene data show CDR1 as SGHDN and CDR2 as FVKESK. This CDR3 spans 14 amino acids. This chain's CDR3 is CASSQDPIQNIQYF. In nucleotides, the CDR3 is TGTGCCAGCAGCCAAGATCCGATCCAAAACATTCAGTACTTC.

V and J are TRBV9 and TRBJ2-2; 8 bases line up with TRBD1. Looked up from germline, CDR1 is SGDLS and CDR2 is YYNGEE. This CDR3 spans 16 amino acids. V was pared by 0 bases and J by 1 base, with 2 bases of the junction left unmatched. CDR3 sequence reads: CASSVVTGVNTGELFF. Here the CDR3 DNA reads TGTGCCAGCAGCGTAGTGACAGGGGTGAACACCGGGGAGCTGTTTTTT.